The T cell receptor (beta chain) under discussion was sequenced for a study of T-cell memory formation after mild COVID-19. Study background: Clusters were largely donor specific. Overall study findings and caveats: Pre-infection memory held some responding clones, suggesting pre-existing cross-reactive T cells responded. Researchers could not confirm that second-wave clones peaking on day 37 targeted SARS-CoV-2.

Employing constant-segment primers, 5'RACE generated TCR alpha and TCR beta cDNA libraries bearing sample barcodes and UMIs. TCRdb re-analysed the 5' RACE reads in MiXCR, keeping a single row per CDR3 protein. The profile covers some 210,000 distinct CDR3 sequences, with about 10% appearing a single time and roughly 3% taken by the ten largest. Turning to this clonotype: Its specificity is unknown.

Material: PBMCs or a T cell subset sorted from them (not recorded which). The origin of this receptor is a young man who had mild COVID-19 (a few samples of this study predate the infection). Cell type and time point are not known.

CDR3 DNA sequence: TGTGCCAGCCGCGAAGGGGGGGACTACGAGCAGTACTTC. Encoded protein: CASREGGDYEQYF. This chain joins TRBV6-2 or TRBV6-3 and TRBJ2-7; D is perhaps TRBD2 (7 bases). The CDR3 has 13 residues. Looked up from germline, CDR1 is MNHEY and CDR2 is SVGEGT. With 8 bases removed from V and 3 bases from J, the gap between germline ends came to 14 bases.